The subject of this entry is one T cell receptor beta chain. The source of the sample is a study of T cell changes during pregnancy in multiple sclerosis. The data were produced by immunoSEQ multiplex PCR, yet TCRdb's version contains in-frame clones alone and is incomplete. The table lists around 67,000 clones, 85% to 90% of them singletons. V was trimmed by 1 base and J by 5 bases, leaving 21 bases between them. From germline, CDR1 is GTSNPN and CDR2 SVGIG (reference sequence). The CDR3 runs 16 residues. This TCR was sampled from a female donor in good health, enrolled as a control in a pregnancy study. The sample consisted of peripheral blood, taken after pregnancy. J is TRBJ2-7 and V is TRBV30, with D possibly matching TRBD1 (5 bases). The CDR3 loop reads CAWSGPKTVLLDEQYF. The CDR3 DNA reads TGTGCCTGGAGTGGCCCCAAGACAGTTTTGCTAGACGAGCAGTACTTC.